This T cell receptor (beta chain) was sequenced for a study of technical replicates of blood from a handful of donors. TCRdb keeps only in-frame clones here, not all; method: immunoSEQ multiplex PCR. The sample carries 55,000 to 65,000 clones, 95% to 98% recorded once. Germline V gene sequence: CDR1 MNHNY, CDR2 SVGAGI (reference sequence). This CDR3 spans 16 amino acids. J was trimmed by 6 bases and V by 5 bases; bases with no gene match: 9. The source material was T cells isolated from PBMCs. The sequence was obtained from a human donor in good health. The chain recombines TRBV6-6 with TRBJ2-1, with 11 bases fitting TRBD2. As DNA, the CDR3 is TGTGCCAGCAGTCCCCTTAGCGGGAGGGCCAGCAATGAGCAGTTCTTC. It yields the protein CASSPLSGRASNEQFF.